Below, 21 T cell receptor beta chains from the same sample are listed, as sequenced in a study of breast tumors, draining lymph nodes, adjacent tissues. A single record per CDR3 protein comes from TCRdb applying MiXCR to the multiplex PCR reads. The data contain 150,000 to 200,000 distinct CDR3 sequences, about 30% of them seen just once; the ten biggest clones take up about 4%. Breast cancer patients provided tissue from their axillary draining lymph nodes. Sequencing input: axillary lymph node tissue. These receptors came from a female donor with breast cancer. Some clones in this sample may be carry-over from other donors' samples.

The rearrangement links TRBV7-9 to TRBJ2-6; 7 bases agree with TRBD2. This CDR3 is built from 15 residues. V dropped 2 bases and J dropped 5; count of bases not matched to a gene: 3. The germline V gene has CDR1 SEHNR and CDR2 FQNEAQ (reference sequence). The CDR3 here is CASSLTSGRANVLTF. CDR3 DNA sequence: TGTGCCAGCAGCTTAACCAGCGGGAGGGCCAACGTCCTGACTTTC.

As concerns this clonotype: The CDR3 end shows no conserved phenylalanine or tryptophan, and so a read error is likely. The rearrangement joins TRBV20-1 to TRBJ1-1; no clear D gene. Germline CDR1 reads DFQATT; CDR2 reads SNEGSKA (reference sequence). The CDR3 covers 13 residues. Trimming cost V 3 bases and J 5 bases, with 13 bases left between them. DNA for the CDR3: TGCAGTGCTAGTGAGGGCGGGTATACTGAAGCTTTCTTG. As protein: CSASEGGYTEAFL.

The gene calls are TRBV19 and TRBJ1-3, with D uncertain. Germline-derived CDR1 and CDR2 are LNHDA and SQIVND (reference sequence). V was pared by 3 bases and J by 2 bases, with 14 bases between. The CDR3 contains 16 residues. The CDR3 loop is CASSIEERVTGNTIYF. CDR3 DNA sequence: TGTGCCAGTAGTATCGAGGAAAGAGTAACTGGAAACACCATATATTTT.

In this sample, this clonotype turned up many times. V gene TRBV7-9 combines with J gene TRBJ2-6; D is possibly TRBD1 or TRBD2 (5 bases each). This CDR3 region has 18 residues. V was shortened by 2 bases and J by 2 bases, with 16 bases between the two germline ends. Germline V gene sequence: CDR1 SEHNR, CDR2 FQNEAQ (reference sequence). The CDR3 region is CASSLPAGTFAGANVLTF. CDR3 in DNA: TGTGCCAGCAGCTTACCCGCAGGGACCTTCGCTGGGGCCAACGTCCTGACTTTC.

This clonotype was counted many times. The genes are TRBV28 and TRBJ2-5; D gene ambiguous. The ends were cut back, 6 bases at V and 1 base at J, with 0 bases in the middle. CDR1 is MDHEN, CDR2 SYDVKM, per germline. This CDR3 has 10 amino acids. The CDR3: CASSQETQYF. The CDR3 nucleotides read TGTGCCAGCAGCCAAGAGACCCAGTACTTC.

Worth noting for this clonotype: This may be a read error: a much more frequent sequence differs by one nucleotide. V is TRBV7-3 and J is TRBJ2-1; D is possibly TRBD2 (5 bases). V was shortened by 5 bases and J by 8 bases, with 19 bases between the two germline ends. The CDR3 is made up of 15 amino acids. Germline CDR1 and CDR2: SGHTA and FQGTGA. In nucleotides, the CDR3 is TGTGCCAGCAGCATCAAGGAGGACGGCGACGATGAGCAGTTCTTC. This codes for CASSIKEDGDDEQFF. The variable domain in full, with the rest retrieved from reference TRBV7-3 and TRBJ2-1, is GAGVSQTPSNKVTEKGKYVELRCDPISGHTALYWYRQSLGQGPEFLIYFQGTGAADDSGLPNDRFFAVRPEGSVSTLKIQRTERGDSAVYLCASSIKEDGDDEQFFGPGTRLTVL.

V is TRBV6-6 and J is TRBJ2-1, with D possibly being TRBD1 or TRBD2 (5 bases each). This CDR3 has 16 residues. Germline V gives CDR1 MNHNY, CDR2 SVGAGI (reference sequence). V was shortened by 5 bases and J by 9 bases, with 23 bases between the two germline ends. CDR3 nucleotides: TGTGCCAGCAGTACCTCTGCTAGAGGGGACGGTGGTGAGCAGTTCTTC. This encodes CASSTSARGDGGEQFF.

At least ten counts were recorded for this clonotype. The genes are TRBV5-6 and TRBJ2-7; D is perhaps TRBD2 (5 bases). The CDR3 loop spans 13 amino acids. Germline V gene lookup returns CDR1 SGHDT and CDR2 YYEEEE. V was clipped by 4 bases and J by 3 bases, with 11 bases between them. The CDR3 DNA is TGTGCCAGCAGCCCCGTTCGGGACTACGAGCAGTACTTC. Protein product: CASSPVRDYEQYF.

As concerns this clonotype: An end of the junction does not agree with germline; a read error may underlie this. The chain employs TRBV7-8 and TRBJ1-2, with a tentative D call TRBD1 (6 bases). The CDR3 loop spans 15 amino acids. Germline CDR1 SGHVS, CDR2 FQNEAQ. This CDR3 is CASSLEGGPWDGYPF. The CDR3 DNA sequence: TGTGCCAGCAGCTTAGAGGGGGGACCTTGGGATGGCTACCCCTTC.

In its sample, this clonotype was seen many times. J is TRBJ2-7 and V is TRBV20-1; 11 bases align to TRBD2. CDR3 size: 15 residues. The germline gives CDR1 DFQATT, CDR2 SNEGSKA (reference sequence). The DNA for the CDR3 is TGCAGCGGGACTAGCGGCCTCCCTAGGGGCCACGAGCAGTACTTC. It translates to CSGTSGLPRGHEQYF.

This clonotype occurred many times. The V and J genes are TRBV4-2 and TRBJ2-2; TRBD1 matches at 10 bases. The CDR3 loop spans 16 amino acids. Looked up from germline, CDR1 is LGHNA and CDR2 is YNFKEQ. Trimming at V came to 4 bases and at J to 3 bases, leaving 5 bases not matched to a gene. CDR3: CASSPGQGGDTGELFF. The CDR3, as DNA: TGTGCCAGCAGCCCCGGACAGGGGGGAGACACCGGGGAGCTGTTTTTT.

The CDR3 is CASSPWGSGKYFIDQETQYF. DNA for the CDR3: TGTGCCAGCAGTCCCTGGGGGTCAGGGAAATATTTTATCGACCAAGAGACCCAGTACTTC. This chain joins TRBV6-1 and TRBJ2-5; D assignment may be TRBD1 or TRBD2 (5 bases each). This CDR3 comprises 20 residues. Germline CDR1 and CDR2: MNHNS and SASEGT. V was trimmed by 5 bases and J by 0 bases, leaving 28 bases between them.

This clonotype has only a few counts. In DNA form, the CDR3 reads TGCGCCAGCAGCTTGCGTGGGGCCCCGGTGAACACTGAAGCTTTCTTT. It codes for CASSLRGAPVNTEAFF. The chain couples TRBV5-1 to TRBJ1-1; a weak D match, TRBD1 (5 bases). CDR3 length: 16 residues. V lost 1 base, J lost 0 bases, and 13 bases lay in between. Germline V gives CDR1 SGHRS, CDR2 YFSETQ.

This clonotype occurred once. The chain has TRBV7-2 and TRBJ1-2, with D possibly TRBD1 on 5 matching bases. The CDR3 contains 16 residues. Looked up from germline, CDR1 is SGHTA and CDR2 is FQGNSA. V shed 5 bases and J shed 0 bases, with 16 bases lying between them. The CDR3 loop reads CASSPRSGLANYGYTF. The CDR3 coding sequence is TGTGCCAGCAGCCCCCGGTCAGGGCTTGCTAACTATGGCTACACCTTC.

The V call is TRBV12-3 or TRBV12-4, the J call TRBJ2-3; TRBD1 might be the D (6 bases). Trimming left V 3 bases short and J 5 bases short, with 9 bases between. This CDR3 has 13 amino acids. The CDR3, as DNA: TGTGCCAGCAGTTTCGGGACATTAGATACGCAGTATTTT. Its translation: CASSFGTLDTQYF.

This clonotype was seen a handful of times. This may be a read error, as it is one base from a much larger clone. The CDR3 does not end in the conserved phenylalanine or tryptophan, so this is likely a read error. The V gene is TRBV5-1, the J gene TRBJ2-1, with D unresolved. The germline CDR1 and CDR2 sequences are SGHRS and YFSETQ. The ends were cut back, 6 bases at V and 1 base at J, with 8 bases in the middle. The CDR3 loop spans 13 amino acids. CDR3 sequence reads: CASNFDSYNEQFC. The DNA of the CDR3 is TGCGCCAGCAACTTCGATTCCTACAATGAGCAGTTCTGC.

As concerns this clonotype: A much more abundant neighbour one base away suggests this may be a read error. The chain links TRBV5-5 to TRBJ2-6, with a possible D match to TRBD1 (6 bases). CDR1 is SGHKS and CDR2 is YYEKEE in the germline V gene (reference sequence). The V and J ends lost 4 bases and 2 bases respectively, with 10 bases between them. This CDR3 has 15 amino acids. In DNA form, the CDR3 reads TGTGCCAGCAGCCCCCCAGGGGCTGGGGCCAACGTCCTGACTTTC. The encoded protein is CASSPPGAGANVLTF.

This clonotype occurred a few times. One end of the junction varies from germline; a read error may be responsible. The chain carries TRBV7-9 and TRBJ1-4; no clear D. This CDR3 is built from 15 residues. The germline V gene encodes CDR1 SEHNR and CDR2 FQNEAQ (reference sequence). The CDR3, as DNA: TGTGCCAGCAGCTTAGGTCAAGGCTTTAATGAAAGACTGTTTTTT. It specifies CASSLGQGFNERLFF.

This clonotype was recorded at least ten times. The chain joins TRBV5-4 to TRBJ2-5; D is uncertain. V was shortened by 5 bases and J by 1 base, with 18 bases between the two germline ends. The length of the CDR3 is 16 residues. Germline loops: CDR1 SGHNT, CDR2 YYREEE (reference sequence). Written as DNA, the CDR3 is TGTGCCAGCAGTCCGAAGGGTGGAAGGTCCCAAGAGACCCAGTACTTC. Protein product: CASSPKGGRSQETQYF. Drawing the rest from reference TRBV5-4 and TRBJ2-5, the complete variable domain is ETGVTQSPTHLIKTRGQQVTLRCSSQSGHNTVSWYQQALGQGPQFIFQYYREEENGRGNFPPRFSGLQFPNYSSELNVNALELDDSALYLCASSPKGGRSQETQYFGPGTRLLVL.

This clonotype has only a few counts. The CDR3 DNA reads as TGTGCCAGCAGTGCCGGGAGGGATTCCTCCTACGAGCAGTACTTC. Translated: CASSAGRDSSYEQYF. V and J are TRBV6-1 and TRBJ2-7; 8 bases map to TRBD2. Germline V gene sequence: CDR1 MNHNS, CDR2 SASEGT. The V gene end was trimmed by 4 bases and the J gene end by 0 bases; junction bases not matched to a gene: 5. The CDR3 length is 15 residues.

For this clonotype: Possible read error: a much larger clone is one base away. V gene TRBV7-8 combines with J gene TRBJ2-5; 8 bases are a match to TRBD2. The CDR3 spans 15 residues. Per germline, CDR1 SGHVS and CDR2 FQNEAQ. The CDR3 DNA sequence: TGTGCCAGCAGCTTAGACGGGAGGGTGTGGGAGACCCAGCACTTC. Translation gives CASSLDGRVWETQHF.